In its sample, the clone carrying this T cell receptor beta chain was seen a few times. The target antigen is unknown. The data derive from a study of T cells in Graves' hyperthyroidism and ophthalmopathy. With a duration under 2 months, the hyperthyroidism was newly diagnosed in patients aged 18 to 65. Each diagnosis was grounded in clinical symptoms, serum thyroxine and TRAb, thyroid ultrasound, and orbital computed tomography. Germline V CDR1 and CDR2: SNHLY, FYNNEI. The CDR3 consists of 12 residues. Trimming cost V 8 bases and J 4 bases, with 11 bases left between them. RNA transcripts were the template for amplifying TCR beta CDR3 regions. HTBI primers were employed in a first-round RT-PCR of the TCR CDR3. TCRdb analysed the multiplex PCR reads with MiXCR anew, one entry per CDR3 protein. Of 40,000 to 55,000 distinct CDR3 sequences listed, 49% are singletons. Study-wide results and caveats: Most clonotypes expanded in the thyroid (above 0.001) were also present in blood. Separation of ophthalmopathy from stable hyperthyroidism was achieved by a 13 V-J model.

The sequence derives from a woman aged 50 to 60 with Graves' hyperthyroidism. Sequencing input: peripheral blood or thyroid tissue (not recorded which). This rearrangement joins TRBV2 to TRBJ1-2; no clear D gene. The CDR3, as DNA: TGTGCCAGCTCCCGGGATCGCTATGGCTACACCTTC. Protein sequence: CASSRDRYGYTF.